This T cell receptor beta chain is drawn from a study of siplizumab effects on memory and regulatory T cells. Produced via immunoSEQ multiplex PCR; TCRdb's table is partial and in-frame only. The repertoire consists of roughly 97,000 clones, with 93% occurring once and the leading ten covering approximately 0.58%. The count of this clone is one. Its antigen is unknown. Broader study findings: Naive T cells appeared more diverse than memory cells and seemed to be major alloresponse contributors.

The V end was cut by 0 bases, the J end by 9 bases, with 15 bases between. This CDR3 comprises 15 residues. CDR1 and CDR2 (germline): MGHRA, YSYEKL. Sequencing was done on a sample of Tregs sorted from blood. This rearrangement joins TRBV4-1 to TRBJ1-5; D unclear. The TCR was taken from a human donor in good health. The CDR3 loop is CASSQDRAGLTPQHF. In DNA form, the CDR3 reads TGCGCCAGCAGCCAAGATCGGGCGGGCTTGACGCCCCAGCATTTT.